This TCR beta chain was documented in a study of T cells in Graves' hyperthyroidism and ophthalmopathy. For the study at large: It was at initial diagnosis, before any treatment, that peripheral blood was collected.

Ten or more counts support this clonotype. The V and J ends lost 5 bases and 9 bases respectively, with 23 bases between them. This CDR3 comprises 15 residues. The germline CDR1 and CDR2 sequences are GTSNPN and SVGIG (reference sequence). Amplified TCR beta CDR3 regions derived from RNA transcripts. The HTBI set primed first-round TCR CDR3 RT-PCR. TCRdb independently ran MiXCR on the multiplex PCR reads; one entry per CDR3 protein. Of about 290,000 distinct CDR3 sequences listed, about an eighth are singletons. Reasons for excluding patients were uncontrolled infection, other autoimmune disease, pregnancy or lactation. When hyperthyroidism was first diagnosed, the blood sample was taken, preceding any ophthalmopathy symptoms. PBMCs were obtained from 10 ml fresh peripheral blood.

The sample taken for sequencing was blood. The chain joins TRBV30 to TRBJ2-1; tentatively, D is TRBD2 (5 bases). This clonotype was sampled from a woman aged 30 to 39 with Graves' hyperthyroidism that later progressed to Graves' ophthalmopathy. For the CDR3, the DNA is TGTGCCTGGGGGCTATTTACGACACAAGGGAGTGAGCAGTTCTTC. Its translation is CAWGLFTTQGSEQFF.